Reported below is one TCR beta chain. The antigen is undetermined. Expressed TCRB transcripts were sequenced because the entire RNA isolate underwent reverse transcription. The method was immunoSEQ multiplex PCR; TCRdb's version includes in-frame clones alone and lacks a portion of them. This sample has 150,000 or so clones; about a tenth occur once, and the top ten carry roughly 0.69%. The CDR3 loop spans 15 amino acids. Germline CDR1 and CDR2: SNHLY and FYNNEI. Between the trimmed V and J ends, which lost 5 bases and 5 bases, there was a span of 17 bases. This sample is drawn from a study of beta chain features in type 1 diabetes. Findings and limits, study-wide: The study found that naive, central memory and Treg TCRB repertoires appeared more similar in patients than in healthy donors.

Populations obtained by sorting all exceeded 95% purity. The rearrangement links TRBV2 to TRBJ2-3, with D perhaps TRBD2 (7 bases). Sequencing was carried out using central memory CD4+ T cells from blood. The receptor comes from a man younger than 30 in good health. CDR3 region: CASSQRGGSLDTQYF. The CDR3 DNA reads as TGTGCCAGCAGTCAAAGGGGGGGGAGTTTAGATACGCAGTATTTT.